Listed here are 5 T cell receptor beta chains from one sample, sequenced in a study of T cells in Graves' hyperthyroidism and ophthalmopathy. What was amplified from RNA transcripts were TCR beta CDR3 regions. The HTBI set primed first-round TCR CDR3 RT-PCR. TCRdb re-derived calls from the multiplex PCR reads in MiXCR, one entry per CDR3 protein. The sample has fewer than 400,000 distinct CDR3 sequences, roughly 15% seen once. Material for sequencing was blood. These receptors all come from a man aged 25-40 years with Graves' hyperthyroidism.

J is TRBJ1-2 and V is TRBV6-1; 7 bases agree with TRBD1. The CDR3 is made up of 14 amino acids. With V trimmed by 6 bases and J by 8 bases, 12 bases remained unmatched. CDR1 and CDR2 (germline): MNHNS, SASEGT. The CDR3 bases are TGTGCCAGCAGCCGGACAGGCCGCCGGGAGGGCTACACCTTC. The encoded protein is CASSRTGRREGYTF.

This clonotype was recorded a few times. In nucleotides, the CDR3 is TGTGCCAGCAGCGGGGAGGGCAGGAATTCACCCCTCCACTTT. Protein: CASSGEGRNSPLHF. The genes are TRBV9 and TRBJ1-6; D not certain. CDR3 length: 14 residues. Trimming cost V 3 bases and J 7 bases, with 11 bases left between them. CDR1 is SGDLS, CDR2 YYNGEE, per germline.

This clonotype was found many times. The chain links TRBV12-3 or TRBV12-4 to TRBJ1-1, with D tentatively TRBD1 (5 bases). Trimming stripped 5 bases from V and 1 base from J, with 14 bases between. The CDR3 has 15 residues. CDR3 bases: TGTGCCAGCAGTGTCTGGGGCGCTACGAACACTGAAGCTTTCTTT. Amino acids: CASSVWGATNTEAFF.

Regarding this clonotype: Compared with germline, one end of the junction differs, possibly owing to a read error. The rearrangement links TRBV12-3 or TRBV12-4 to TRBJ1-1; D may be TRBD1 (6 bases). The CDR3 is 15 residues long. The CDR3 loop reads CASSSRAGGDTEALF. In nucleotides, the CDR3 is TGTGCCAGCAGTTCCCGCGCGGGGGGGGACACTGAAGCTCTCTTT.

In its sample, this clonotype was seen a few times. The chain combines TRBV14 with TRBJ2-1; D perhaps matches TRBD2 (6 bases). The germline V gene has CDR1 SGHDN and CDR2 FVKESK. This CDR3 region has 13 residues. Trimming took off 4 bases at V and 9 bases at J, with 13 bases between the two ends. This chain's CDR3 is CASSPLGGGEQFF. The DNA of the CDR3 is TGTGCCAGCAGCCCGCTGGGAGGAGGTGAGCAGTTCTTC.